The TCR beta chain described here comes from a study of blood T cell repertoires in COVID-19. There are 16 residues in the CDR3. V was clipped by 4 bases and J by 6 bases; unmatched bases: 6. Per the germline V gene, CDR1 is SGHNT and CDR2 is YYREEE (reference sequence). The repertoire was sequenced with immunoSEQ multiplex PCR; TCRdb's copy has only in-frame clones and lacks some. The sample lists roughly 150,000 clones, approximately 90% occurring once. This sequence originates from a man between 45 and 60 years old who had recovered from COVID-19. V usage is TRBV5-4 and J usage is TRBJ2-2; TRBD2 agrees at 13 bases. Sample: peripheral blood. CDR3 protein: CASSPGLAGRPGELFF. The CDR3 DNA follows: TGTGCCAGCAGCCCGGGACTAGCGGGACGACCCGGGGAGCTGTTTTTT. The full variable domain, in which reference TRBV5-4 and TRBJ2-2 provide the parts outside the CDR3, is ETGVTQSPTHLIKTRGQQVTLRCSSQSGHNTVSWYQQALGQGPQFIFQYYREEENGRGNFPPRFSGLQFPNYSSELNVNALELDDSALYLCASSPGLAGRPGELFFGEGSRLTVL.